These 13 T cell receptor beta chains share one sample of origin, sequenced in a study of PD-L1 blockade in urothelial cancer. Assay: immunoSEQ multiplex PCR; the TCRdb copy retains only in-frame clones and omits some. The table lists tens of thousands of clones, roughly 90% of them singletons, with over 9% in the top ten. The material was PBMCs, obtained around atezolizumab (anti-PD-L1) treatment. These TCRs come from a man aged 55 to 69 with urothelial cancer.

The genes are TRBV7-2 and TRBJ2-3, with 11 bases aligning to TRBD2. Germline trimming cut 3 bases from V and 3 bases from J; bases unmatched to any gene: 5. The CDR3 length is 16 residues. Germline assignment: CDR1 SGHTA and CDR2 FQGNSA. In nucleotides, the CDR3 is TGTGCCAGCAGCTTTTATCTAGCGGGGGGTACAGATACGCAGTATTTT. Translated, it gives CASSFYLAGGTDTQYF.

The CDR3 spells CAWREQQHTEAFF. DNA of the CDR3: TGTGCCTGGCGGGAACAGCAGCACACTGAAGCTTTCTTT. The chain has TRBV30 and TRBJ1-1, with D uncertain. Deletions cut 5 bases from V and 3 bases from J, with 13 bases between. Germline-derived CDR1 and CDR2 are GTSNPN and SVGIG (reference sequence). The CDR3 consists of 13 residues.

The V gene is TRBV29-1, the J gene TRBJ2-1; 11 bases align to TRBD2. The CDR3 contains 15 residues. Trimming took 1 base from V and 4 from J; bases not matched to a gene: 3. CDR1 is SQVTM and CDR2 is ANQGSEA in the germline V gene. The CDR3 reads CSVEASSGGYNEQFF. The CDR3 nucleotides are TGCAGCGTTGAAGCATCTAGCGGGGGGTACAATGAGCAGTTCTTC.

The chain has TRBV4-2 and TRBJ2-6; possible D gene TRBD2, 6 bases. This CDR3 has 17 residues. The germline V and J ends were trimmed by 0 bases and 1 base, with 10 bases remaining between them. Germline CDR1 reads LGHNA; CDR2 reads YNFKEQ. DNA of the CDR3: TGTGCCAGCAGCCAAGACAGGGACTCTTCTGGGGCCAACGTCCTGACTTTC. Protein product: CASSQDRDSSGANVLTF.

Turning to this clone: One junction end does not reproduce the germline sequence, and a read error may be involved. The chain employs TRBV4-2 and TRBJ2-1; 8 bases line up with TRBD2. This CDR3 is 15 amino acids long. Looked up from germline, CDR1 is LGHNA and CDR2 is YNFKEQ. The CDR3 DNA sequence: TGTGCCAGCCGCCAAACTAGCGGTTCCTACAATGAGCAGTTCTTC. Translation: CASRQTSGSYNEQFF.

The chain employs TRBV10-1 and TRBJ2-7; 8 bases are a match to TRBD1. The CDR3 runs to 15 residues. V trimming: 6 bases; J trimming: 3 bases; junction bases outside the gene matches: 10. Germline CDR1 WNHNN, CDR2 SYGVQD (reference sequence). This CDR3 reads CASSSGTGSDYEQYF. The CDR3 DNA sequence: TGCGCCAGCAGCTCTGGGACAGGCTCGGACTACGAGCAGTACTTC.

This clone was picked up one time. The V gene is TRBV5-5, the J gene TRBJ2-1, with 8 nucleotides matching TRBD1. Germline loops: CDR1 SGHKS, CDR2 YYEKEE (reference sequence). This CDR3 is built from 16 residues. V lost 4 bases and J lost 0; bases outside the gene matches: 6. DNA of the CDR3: TGTGCCAGCAGCGGGGGACAGGCGGGCTCCTACAATGAGCAGTTCTTC. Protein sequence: CASSGGQAGSYNEQFF.

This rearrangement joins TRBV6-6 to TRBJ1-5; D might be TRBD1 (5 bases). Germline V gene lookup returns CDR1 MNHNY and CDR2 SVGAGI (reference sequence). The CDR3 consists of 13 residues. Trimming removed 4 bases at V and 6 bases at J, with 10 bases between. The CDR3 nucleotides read TGTGCCAGCAGTTCACAGGTCGGTCAGCCCCAGCATTTT. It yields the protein CASSSQVGQPQHF.

CDR3 DNA sequence: TGTGCCAGCAGCTACCAGGGGGCGAGGGTCAATCAGCCCCAGCATTTT. It codes for CASSYQGARVNQPQHF. The chain carries TRBV2 and TRBJ1-5; TRBD1 matches 8 bases. The CDR3 contains 16 residues. With V trimmed by 6 bases and J by 3 bases, 10 bases remained unmatched. CDR1 SNHLY and CDR2 FYNNEI come from the germline V gene.

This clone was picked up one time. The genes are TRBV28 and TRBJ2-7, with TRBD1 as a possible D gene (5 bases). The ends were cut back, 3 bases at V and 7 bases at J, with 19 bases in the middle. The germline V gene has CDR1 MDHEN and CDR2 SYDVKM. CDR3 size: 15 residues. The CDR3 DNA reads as TGTGCCAGCAGTTTTAAGGGGCGCGTTAGGCAGGAGCAGTACTTC. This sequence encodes CASSFKGRVRQEQYF.

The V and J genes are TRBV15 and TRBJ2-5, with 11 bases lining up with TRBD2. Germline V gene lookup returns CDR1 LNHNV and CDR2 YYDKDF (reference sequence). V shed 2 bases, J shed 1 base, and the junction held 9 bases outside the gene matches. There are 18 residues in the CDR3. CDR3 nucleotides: TGTGCCACCAGCAGAAAAAGGGGGACTAGCGGAGGCCAAGAGACCCAGTACTTC. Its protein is CATSRKRGTSGGQETQYF.

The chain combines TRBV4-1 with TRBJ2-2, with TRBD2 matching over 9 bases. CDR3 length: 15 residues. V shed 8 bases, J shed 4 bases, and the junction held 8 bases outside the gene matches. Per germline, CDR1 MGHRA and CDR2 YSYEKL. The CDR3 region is CASAIIAGVTGELFF. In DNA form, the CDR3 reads TGCGCCAGCGCAATAATAGCGGGAGTCACCGGGGAGCTGTTTTTT.

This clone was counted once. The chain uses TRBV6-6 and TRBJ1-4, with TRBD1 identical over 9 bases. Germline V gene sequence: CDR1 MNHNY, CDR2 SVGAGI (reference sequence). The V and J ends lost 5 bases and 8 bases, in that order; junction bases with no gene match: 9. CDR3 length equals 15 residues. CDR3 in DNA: TGTGCCAGCAGTCCATCGACAGGGGGGAGGGAAAAACTGTTTTTT. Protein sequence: CASSPSTGGREKLFF.